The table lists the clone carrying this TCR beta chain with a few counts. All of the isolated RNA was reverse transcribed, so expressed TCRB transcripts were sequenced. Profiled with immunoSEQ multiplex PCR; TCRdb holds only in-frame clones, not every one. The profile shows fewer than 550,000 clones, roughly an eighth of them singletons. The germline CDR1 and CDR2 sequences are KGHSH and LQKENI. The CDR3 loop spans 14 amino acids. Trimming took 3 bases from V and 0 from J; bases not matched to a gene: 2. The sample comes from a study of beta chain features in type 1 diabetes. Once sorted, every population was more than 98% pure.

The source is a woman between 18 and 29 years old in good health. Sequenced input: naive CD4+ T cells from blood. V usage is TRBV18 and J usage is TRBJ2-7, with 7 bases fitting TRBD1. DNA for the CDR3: TGTGCCAGCTCACCGGGACAGATCTCCTACGAGCAGTACGTC. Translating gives CASSPGQISYEQYV.